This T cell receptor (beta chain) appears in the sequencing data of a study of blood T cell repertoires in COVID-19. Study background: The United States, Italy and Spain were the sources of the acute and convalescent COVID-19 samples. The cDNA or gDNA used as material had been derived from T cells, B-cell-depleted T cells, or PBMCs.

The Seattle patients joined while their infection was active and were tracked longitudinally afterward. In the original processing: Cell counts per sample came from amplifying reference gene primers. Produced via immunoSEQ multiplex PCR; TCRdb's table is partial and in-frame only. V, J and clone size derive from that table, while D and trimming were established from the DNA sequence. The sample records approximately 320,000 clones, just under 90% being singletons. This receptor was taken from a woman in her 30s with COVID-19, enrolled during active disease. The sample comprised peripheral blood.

As DNA, the CDR3 is TGTGCCAGCAGCTCGGTGAGGAAGGATTATGAAAAACTGTTTTTT. As protein: CASSSVRKDYEKLFF. The rearrangement joins TRBV7-9 to TRBJ1-4; D remains ambiguous. V was shortened by 4 bases and J by 6 bases, with 15 bases between the two germline ends. The germline V gene encodes CDR1 SEHNR and CDR2 FQNEAQ (reference sequence). CDR3 length: 15 residues.